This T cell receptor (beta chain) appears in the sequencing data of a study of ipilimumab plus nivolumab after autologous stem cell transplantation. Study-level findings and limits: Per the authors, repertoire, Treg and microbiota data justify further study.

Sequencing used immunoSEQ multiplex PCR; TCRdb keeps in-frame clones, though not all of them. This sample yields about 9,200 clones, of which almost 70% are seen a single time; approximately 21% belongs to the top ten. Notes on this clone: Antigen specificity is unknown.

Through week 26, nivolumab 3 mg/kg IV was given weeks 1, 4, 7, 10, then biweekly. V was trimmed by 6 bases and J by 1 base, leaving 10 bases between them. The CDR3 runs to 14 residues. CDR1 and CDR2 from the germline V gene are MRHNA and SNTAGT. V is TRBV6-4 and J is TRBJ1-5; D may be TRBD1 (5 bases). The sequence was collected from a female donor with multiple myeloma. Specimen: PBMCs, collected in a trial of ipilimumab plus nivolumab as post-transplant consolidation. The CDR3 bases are TGTGCCAGCAGCTCAGACAGAAGCAATCAGCCCCAGCATTTT. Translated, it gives CASSSDRSNQPQHF.